This T cell receptor (beta chain) comes out of a study of naive and memory T cell subsets. The beta constant-region primer was an equimolar mix of two oligonucleotides covering TRBC1 and TRBC2. Ligated cDNA was amplified by four rounds of PCR with nested alpha and beta constant-region primers and SP2. A 12-nucleotide UMI and the SP2 primer were added to the cDNA 3' end by oligonucleotide ligation. TCRdb recomputed calls from the UMI-ligation and nested PCR reads with MiXCR, one row per CDR3 protein. Among some 83,000 distinct CDR3 sequences listed, 9% were seen once. General study results and limits: Possibly reflecting memory cells re-expressing CD45RA, a few larger clonotypes occurred in naive repertoires, especially CD8. Gini index rose across naive, CM, EM and EMRA in CD4 and CD8.

In germline, CDR1 is SQVTM, CDR2 ANQGSEA. The CDR3 consists of 15 residues. The ends were cut back, 2 bases at V and 6 bases at J, with 18 bases in the middle. This clonotype has more than one count but fewer than ten. Its antigen is as yet unknown. The receptor was derived from a human donor in good health. Sequencing input: naive CD8+ T cells from blood. This chain links TRBV29-1 with TRBJ2-3; tentatively, D is TRBD1 (6 bases). The CDR3 DNA is TGCAGCGTTGAATCAAGTTACAGGGCAGAGGATACGCAGTATTTT. This encodes CSVESSYRAEDTQYF.